This entry lists 10 T cell receptor beta chains sequenced from one sample in a study of T cells expressing NK-cell markers. Reanalyzing the 5' RACE reads, TCRdb keeps one entry per CDR3 protein, without DNA. The table for this sample gives about 460,000 distinct CDR3 sequences. The material sequenced was blood T cells: a sorted CD56 or NKG2C T cell subset, CD4+ or CD8+ T cells, or bulk PBMC T cells (not recorded which). The receptors stem from a woman aged 45 to 65 in good health.

This chain links TRBV4-1 with TRBJ1-3; TCRdb indicates TRBD1, and absent DNA this call remains unverified. The CDR3 totals 17 residues. CDR1 is MGHRA and CDR2 is YSYEKL in the germline V gene. The CDR3 here is CASSRSTGTGDGNTIYF.

J is TRBJ2-2 and V is TRBV12-5; TCRdb names TRBD2, which stays unverified in the absence of DNA. The CDR3 contains 18 residues. Germline CDR1 LGHNT, CDR2 FRNRAP. The CDR3 is CASGLNRGLGQHTGELFF.

The gene calls are TRBV7-6 and TRBJ2-1; TCRdb's D call of TRBD2 is untestable without DNA. The CDR3 contains 15 residues. Germline V CDR1 and CDR2: SGHVS, FNYEAQ. CDR3: CASSFILAGDNEQFF.

V gene TRBV20-1 combines with J gene TRBJ2-2; the D call of TRBD2 rests on TCRdb alone, since no DNA is present to check it. This CDR3 comprises 17 residues. Looked up from germline, CDR1 is DFQATT and CDR2 is SNEGSKA (reference sequence). The CDR3 is CSARSGFSGVNTGELFF.

V is TRBV3-1 and J is TRBJ2-4; the D gene TCRdb calls, TRBD2, cannot be checked with no DNA. CDR1 LGHDT and CDR2 YNNKEL come from the germline V gene (reference sequence). CDR3 size: 16 residues. This CDR3 reads CASSQEAGGPSGIQYF.

This chain links TRBV24-1 with TRBJ2-1; TCRdb proposes TRBD2, but this gene call is untestable without DNA. The germline CDR1 and CDR2 sequences are KGHDR and SFDVKD. CDR3 size: 14 residues. The CDR3 here is CATSDWGGSGEQFF.

This sequence joins TRBV11-3 and TRBJ2-7. This CDR3 comprises 15 residues. Germline V gene data show CDR1 as SGHNT and CDR2 as YENEEA. The CDR3 loop is CASSLGLFRSYEQYF.

The chain joins TRBV5-1 to TRBJ2-7; TCRdb designates TRBD1, a call that cannot be tested without DNA. The CDR3 extends over 17 amino acids. CDR1 SGHRS and CDR2 YFSETQ come from the germline V gene. The CDR3: CASSLAGQGAPSYEQYF.

The J gene is TRBJ2-5, the V gene TRBV7-8; no DNA is available, so the TRBD2 call from TCRdb remains unchecked. The CDR3 loop spans 15 amino acids. Germline loops: CDR1 SGHVS, CDR2 FQNEAQ. This CDR3 reads CASSLVLAPQETQYF.

The rearrangement links TRBV5-6 to TRBJ1-1; TCRdb's D call, TRBD1, is unchecked because there is no DNA. From germline, CDR1 is SGHDT and CDR2 YYEEEE. The CDR3 is 16 amino acids. The CDR3 is CASSLNPGHPNTEAFF.